This paragraph reports one TCR beta chain. Its antigen is unidentified. Clones were sequenced by immunoSEQ multiplex PCR, and TCRdb holds only the in-frame ones, with some missing. The sample holds some 30,000 clones, about 78% seen once. The data are from a study of T cells in localized non-small cell lung cancer. Overall study findings and caveats: Adjacent uninvolved lung had the highest clonality, suggesting focused antigen responses.

Source: peripheral blood, taken before any cancer treatment. The receptor was derived from a male donor at least 60 years old with stage II squamous cell lung carcinoma.

The CDR3 is CASSAARDSYYEQYF. The CDR3, as DNA: TGTGCCAGTAGTGCCGCCCGGGACAGCTACTACGAGCAGTACTTC. The chain carries TRBV19 and TRBJ2-7, with 7 bases matching TRBD1. CDR3 length: 15 residues. Trimming removed 5 bases from V and 3 bases from J; junction bases left unmatched: 10. Germline values: CDR1 LNHDA, CDR2 SQIVND (reference sequence). Using reference TRBV19 and TRBJ2-7 for the parts outside the CDR3, the full variable domain is DGGITQSPKYLFRKEGQNVTLSCEQNLNHDAMYWYRQDPGQGLRLIYYSQIVNDFQKGDIAEGYSVSREKKESFPLTVTSAQKNPTAFYLCASSAARDSYYEQYFGPGTRLTVT.